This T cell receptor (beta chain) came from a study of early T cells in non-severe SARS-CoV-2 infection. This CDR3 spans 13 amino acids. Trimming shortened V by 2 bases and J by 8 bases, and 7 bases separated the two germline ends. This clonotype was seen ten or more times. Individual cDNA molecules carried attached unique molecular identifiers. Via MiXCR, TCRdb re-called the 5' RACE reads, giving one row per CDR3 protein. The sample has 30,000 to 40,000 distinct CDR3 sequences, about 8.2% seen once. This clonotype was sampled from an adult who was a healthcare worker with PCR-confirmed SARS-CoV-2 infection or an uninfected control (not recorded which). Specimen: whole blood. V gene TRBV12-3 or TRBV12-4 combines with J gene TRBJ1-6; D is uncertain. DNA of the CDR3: TGTGCCAGCAGTTTACGGGAGGATTCACCCCTCCACTTT. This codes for CASSLREDSPLHF.